These 21 T cell receptor beta chains were all obtained from the same sample, sequenced in a study of graft-versus-host responses after intestinal transplantation listed by TCRdb under 2021. Library generation was performed with the immunoSEQ multiplex PCR assay. Drawn from immuneACCESS, this table holds only the in-frame rearrangements with V and J called that TCRdb kept. Clones are partly lost; checked studies trace under half to an unresolved V gene and leave the rest unexplained. Within this sample are over 100,000 clones, with approximately 95% of them counted one time only. The ten largest clones represent around 3.3% of the sample. These TCRs are of unknown antigen specificity. The sample's time point label is to be understood as: cells obtained before transplantation from donor or recipient. The source material was unstimulated CD8+ T cells sorted from spleen or lymph node cells, sampled before intestinal transplant. The receptors come from a human donor who received an intestinal transplant.

V and J are TRBV28 and TRBJ1-1; 9 nucleotides line up with TRBD1. The J segment lost 1 base and the V segment lost 1 base, leaving 4 bases of the junction unmatched. CDR3 length equals 16 residues. Germline V lookup: CDR1 MDHEN, CDR2 SYDVKM. The CDR3 protein is CASSLLQGAANTEAFF. The CDR3 coding sequence is TGTGCCAGCAGTTTATTACAGGGGGCCGCGAACACTGAAGCTTTCTTT.

CDR3 DNA: TGTGCCAGCAGTTTCGGGTCACAAGAGACCCAGTACTTC. It yields the protein CASSFGSQETQYF. The chain carries TRBV6-6 and TRBJ2-5; D remains ambiguous. The V gene lost 4 bases and the J gene lost 2 bases, with 8 bases spanning the gap. Germline V lookup: CDR1 MNHNY, CDR2 SVGAGI (reference sequence). The CDR3 has 13 residues.

V is TRBV16 and J is TRBJ1-1; tentative D call: TRBD1 (6 bases). V gave up 5 bases and J gave up 4 bases, with 17 bases separating them. Germline-derived CDR1 and CDR2 are KGHSY and FQNENV. This CDR3 has 15 amino acids. The CDR3 DNA reads as TGTGCCAGCAGCGGGGACATTCTAAAGGGCACTGAAGCTTTCTTT. It encodes CASSGDILKGTEAFF.

This chain connects TRBV11-2 to TRBJ2-5, with 10 nucleotides matching TRBD2. Germline-derived CDR1 and CDR2 are SGHAT and FQNNGV. The trim removed 0 bases at V and 5 bases at J, leaving 9 bases unmatched. This CDR3 has 17 amino acids. The CDR3 reads CASSLEPGLATQETQYF. The DNA of the CDR3 is TGTGCCAGCAGCTTAGAGCCGGGACTAGCGACCCAGGAGACCCAGTACTTC.

The chain carries TRBV27 and TRBJ2-7; 8 bases fit TRBD2. Germline CDR1 MNHEY, CDR2 SMNVEV (reference sequence). The CDR3 has 15 amino acids. V was pared by 3 bases and J by 2 bases, with 6 bases of the junction left unmatched. This chain's CDR3 is CASSFQRENPYEQYF. CDR3 nucleotides: TGTGCCAGCAGTTTCCAGCGGGAGAACCCCTACGAGCAGTACTTC.

The chain joins TRBV11-2 to TRBJ2-3, with D tentatively TRBD2 (5 bases). The germline CDR1 and CDR2 sequences are SGHAT and FQNNGV. V lost 0 bases and J lost 6, with 10 bases in between. The CDR3 runs to 14 residues. In DNA, the CDR3 is TGTGCCAGCAGCTTAGAATCCGGGGTGGATACGCAGTATTTT. Translation: CASSLESGVDTQYF. The full variable domain, its missing parts supplied by reference TRBV11-2 and TRBJ2-3, is EAGVAQSPRYKIIEKRQSVAFWCNPISGHATLYWYQQILGQGPKLLIQFQNNGVVDDSQLPKDRFSAERLKGVDSTLKIQPAKLEDSAVYLCASSLESGVDTQYFGPGTRLTVL.

The chain recombines TRBV4-2 with TRBJ2-5; D may match TRBD1 or TRBD2 (5 bases each). Per the germline V gene, CDR1 is LGHNA and CDR2 is YNFKEQ. This CDR3 has 17 amino acids. V was cut by 3 bases and J by 0 bases, with 17 bases left in between. In DNA form, the CDR3 reads TGTGCCAGCAGCCAGTCAGGGAGCCGAGAGTACCAAGAGACCCAGTACTTC. Protein sequence: CASSQSGSREYQETQYF.

This chain links TRBV6-5 with TRBJ2-3, with 9 bases lining up with TRBD2. The V gene end was trimmed by 4 bases and the J gene end by 3 bases; junction bases not matched to a gene: 8. Germline V lookup: CDR1 MNHEY, CDR2 SVGAGI. The CDR3 spans 16 residues. DNA of the CDR3: TGTGCCAGCAGTTCGATAGCGGGAGTTGAGACAGATACGCAGTATTTT. Translation gives CASSSIAGVETDTQYF.

The CDR3: CASSLRPGHRNTEAFF. CDR3 nucleotides: TGTGCCAGCAGCTTACGCCCGGGACACCGGAACACTGAAGCTTTCTTT. The V call is TRBV7-4, the J call TRBJ1-1; maybe TRBD1 (6 bases). Germline loops: CDR1 SGHVT, CDR2 SQSDAQ. Trimming shortened V by 2 bases and J by 1 base, and 14 bases separated the two germline ends. The CDR3 covers 16 residues.

To note about this clone: Sequence at one end of the junction differs from germline and may be a read error. The rearrangement joins TRBV7-3 to TRBJ2-1; 14 bases map to TRBD2. Per the germline V gene, CDR1 is SGHTA and CDR2 is FQGTGA. The CDR3 extends over 16 amino acids. The CDR3 nucleotides are TGTGTCAGCAGCCACGGGACTAGCGGGAGTCACCAAGTGAAGTTCTTC. Translation gives CVSSHGTSGSHQVKFF. The whole variable domain, remainder taken from reference TRBV7-3 and TRBJ2-1, is GAGVSQTPSNKVTEKGKYVELRCDPISGHTALYWYRQSLGQGPEFLIYFQGTGAADDSGLPNDRFFAVRPEGSVSTLKIQRTERGDSAVYLCVSSHGTSGSHQVKFFGPGTRLTVL.

The rearrangement joins TRBV30 to TRBJ2-5, with TRBD2 as a possible D gene (5 bases). The last part of the DNA fits TRBJ2-7 better; the J call may be wrong. The CDR3 is made up of 15 amino acids. Germline lookup yields CDR1 GTSNPN and CDR2 SVGIG (reference sequence). The CDR3 region is CAWGPTNREFYEQYF. The CDR3 DNA reads as TGTGCCTGGGGACCGACTAACCGTGAGTTCTACGAGCAGTACTTC.

This chain connects TRBV25-1 to TRBJ1-2, with D hard to call. The germline CDR1 and CDR2 sequences are MGHDK and SYGVNS. This CDR3 spans 12 amino acids. V lost 6 bases and J lost 1, with 6 bases in between. CDR3 residues: CASRSDNYGYTF. CDR3 coding DNA: TGTGCCAGCAGATCTGATAACTATGGCTACACCTTC.

This chain connects TRBV2 to TRBJ2-7; a weak D match, TRBD1 (6 bases). Germline V lookup: CDR1 SNHLY, CDR2 FYNNEI. Trimming pared 5 bases from V and 1 base from J, leaving 12 bases between. The CDR3 contains 14 residues. The CDR3 spells CASSLGTNSYEQYF. In nucleotides, the CDR3 is TGTGCCAGCAGTCTAGGGACAAATTCCTACGAGCAGTACTTC.

J is TRBJ2-5 and V is TRBV7-9; 8 bases map to TRBD2. The J segment lost 2 bases and the V segment lost 4 bases, leaving 3 bases of the junction unmatched. The CDR3 loop spans 14 amino acids. Germline V gene data show CDR1 as SEHNR and CDR2 as FQNEAQ (reference sequence). The CDR3 nucleotides read TGTGCCAGCAGCTCACTAGCGGAACAAGAGACCCAGTACTTC. Protein sequence: CASSSLAEQETQYF.

This chain connects TRBV29-1 to TRBJ2-1, with TRBD2 matching 12 bases. Germline CDR1 is SQVTM and CDR2 is ANQGSEA. The V segment lost 0 bases and the J segment 5 bases; nucleotides outside the gene matches: 8. The CDR3 consists of 17 residues. The CDR3 here is CSVEDLTSGSRNNEQFF. The CDR3 region has the DNA TGCAGCGTTGAAGATTTGACTAGCGGGAGTAGAAACAATGAGCAGTTCTTC.

The chain carries TRBV28 and TRBJ1-4; D gene ambiguous. This CDR3 has 12 amino acids. The V end lost 8 bases, the J end lost 4 bases, and 8 bases lay between the germline ends. Germline lookup yields CDR1 MDHEN and CDR2 SYDVKM. CDR3 DNA sequence: TGTGCCAGCTCCTACGGTAATGAAAAACTGTTTTTT. It yields the protein CASSYGNEKLFF.

The chain employs TRBV6-1 and TRBJ2-1, with 9 bases that match TRBD1. The germline gives CDR1 MNHNS, CDR2 SASEGT. The CDR3 runs to 17 residues. J was trimmed by 8 bases and V by 2 bases; bases with no gene match: 13. CDR3 sequence reads: CASSEWSWDRESDEQFF. The CDR3 bases are TGTGCCAGCAGTGAATGGAGTTGGGACAGGGAATCAGATGAGCAGTTCTTC.

This chain uses TRBV29-1 with TRBJ2-7; D may be TRBD1 (6 bases). V was shortened by 3 bases and J by 2 bases, with 11 bases between the two germline ends. This CDR3 is 13 amino acids long. The germline gives CDR1 SQVTM, CDR2 ANQGSEA. The CDR3 DNA follows: TGCAGCGTTGAGGGACAAGGGACCTACGAGCAGTACTTC. Protein: CSVEGQGTYEQYF.

The chain uses TRBV11-2 and TRBJ1-3, with D possibly matching TRBD1 (6 bases). The V end lost 6 bases, the J end lost 4 bases, and 13 bases lay between the germline ends. The V gene's germline CDR1 is SGHAT and CDR2 FQNNGV. The CDR3 is made up of 14 amino acids. As DNA, the CDR3 is TGTGCCAGCAGGGAAACAGGGCCGGGAAACACCATATATTTT. This translates into CASRETGPGNTIYF.

This clone was counted a single time. J is TRBJ2-7 and V is TRBV11-3, with TRBD2 matching over 13 bases. Germline loops: CDR1 SGHNT, CDR2 YENEEA. Trimming at V came to 3 bases and at J to 3 bases, leaving 8 bases not matched to a gene. The CDR3 runs to 17 residues. CDR3 nucleotide sequence: TGTGCCAGCAGCTTCCGGACTAGCGGGAGAGGTGACTACGAGCAGTACTTC. Amino acids: CASSFRTSGRGDYEQYF.

V and J are TRBV13 and TRBJ1-2; 9 bases fit TRBD1. Trimming cost V 5 bases and J 7 bases; bases outside gene matches: 8. The CDR3 totals 14 residues. Germline CDR1 and CDR2: PRHDT and FYEKMQ (reference sequence). CDR3 sequence (DNA): TGTGCCAGCAGCCCTCGACAGGGGGTCCTTGGCTACACCTTC. Encoded protein: CASSPRQGVLGYTF.